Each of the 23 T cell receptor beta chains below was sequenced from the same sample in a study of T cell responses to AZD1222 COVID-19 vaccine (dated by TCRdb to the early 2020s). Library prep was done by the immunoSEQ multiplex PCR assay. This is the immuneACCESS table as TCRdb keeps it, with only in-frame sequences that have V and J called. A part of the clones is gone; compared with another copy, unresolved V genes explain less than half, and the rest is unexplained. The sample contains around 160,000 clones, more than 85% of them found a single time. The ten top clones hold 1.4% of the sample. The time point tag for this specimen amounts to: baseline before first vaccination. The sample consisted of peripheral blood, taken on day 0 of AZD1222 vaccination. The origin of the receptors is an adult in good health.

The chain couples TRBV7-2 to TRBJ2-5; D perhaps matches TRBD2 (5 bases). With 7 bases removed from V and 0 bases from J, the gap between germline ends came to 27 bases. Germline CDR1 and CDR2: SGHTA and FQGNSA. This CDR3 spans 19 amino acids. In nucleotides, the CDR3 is TGTGCCAGCACCCTACCGGCTCGGGATCCCACTTTATACCAAGAGACCCAGTACTTC. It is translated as CASTLPARDPTLYQETQYF.

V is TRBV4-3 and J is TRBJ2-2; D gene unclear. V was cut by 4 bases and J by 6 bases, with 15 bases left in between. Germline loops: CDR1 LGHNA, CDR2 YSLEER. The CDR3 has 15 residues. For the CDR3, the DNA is TGCGCCAGCAGCCCCCAGGCAGGTCCGGCCGGGGAGCTGTTTTTT. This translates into CASSPQAGPAGELFF.

The DNA of the CDR3 is TGTGCCAGTAGTATAGGACAGGGGGCTAATGAAAAACTGTTTTTT. Residues: CASSIGQGANEKLFF. The chain couples TRBV19 to TRBJ1-4, with 9 bases aligning to TRBD1. The ends lost 1 base at V and 3 bases at J; junction bases unmatched: 0. The CDR3 is 15 amino acids. Germline V gene sequence: CDR1 LNHDA, CDR2 SQIVND (reference sequence).

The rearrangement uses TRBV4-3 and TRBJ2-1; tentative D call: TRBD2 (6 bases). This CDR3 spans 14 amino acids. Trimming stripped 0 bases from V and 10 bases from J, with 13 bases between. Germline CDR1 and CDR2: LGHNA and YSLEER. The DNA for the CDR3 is TGCGCCAGCAGCCAAGATCGGTGGGCGGGGGAGCAGTTCTTC. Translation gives CASSQDRWAGEQFF.

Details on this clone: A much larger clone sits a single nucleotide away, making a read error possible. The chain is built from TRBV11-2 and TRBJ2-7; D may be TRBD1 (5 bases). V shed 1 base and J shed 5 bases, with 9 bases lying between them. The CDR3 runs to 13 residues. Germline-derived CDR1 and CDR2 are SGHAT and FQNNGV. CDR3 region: CASSLGRANEQYF. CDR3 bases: TGTGCCAGCAGCTTAGGCAGGGCGAACGAGCAGTACTTC.

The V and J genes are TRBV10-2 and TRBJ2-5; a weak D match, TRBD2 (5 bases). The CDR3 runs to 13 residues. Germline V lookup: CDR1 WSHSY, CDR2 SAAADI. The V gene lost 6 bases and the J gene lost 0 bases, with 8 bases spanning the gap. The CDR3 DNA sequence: TGCGCCAGCAGACGAGCGGACCAAGAGACCCAGTACTTC. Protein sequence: CASRRADQETQYF.

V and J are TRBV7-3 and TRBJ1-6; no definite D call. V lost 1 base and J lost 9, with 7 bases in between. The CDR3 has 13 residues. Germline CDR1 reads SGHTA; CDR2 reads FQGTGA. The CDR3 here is CASSLKRASPLHF. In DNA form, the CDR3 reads TGTGCCAGCAGCTTAAAACGGGCTTCACCCCTCCACTTT.

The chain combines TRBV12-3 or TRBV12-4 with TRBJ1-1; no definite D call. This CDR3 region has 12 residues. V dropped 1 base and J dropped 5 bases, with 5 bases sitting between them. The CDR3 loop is CASSLEETEAFF. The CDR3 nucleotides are TGTGCCAGCAGTTTAGAAGAGACTGAAGCTTTCTTT.

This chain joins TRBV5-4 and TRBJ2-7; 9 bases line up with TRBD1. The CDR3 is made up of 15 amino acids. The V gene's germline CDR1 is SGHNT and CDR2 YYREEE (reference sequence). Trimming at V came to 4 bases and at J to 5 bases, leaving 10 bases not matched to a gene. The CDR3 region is CASSADRGSANEQYF. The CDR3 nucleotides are TGTGCCAGCAGCGCCGACAGGGGGAGTGCTAACGAGCAGTACTTC.

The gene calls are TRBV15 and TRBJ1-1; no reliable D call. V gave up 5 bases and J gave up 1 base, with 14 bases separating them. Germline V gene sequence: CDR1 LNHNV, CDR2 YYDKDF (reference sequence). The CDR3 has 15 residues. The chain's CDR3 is CATSPRARPNTEAFF. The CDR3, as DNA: TGTGCCACCAGCCCCCGGGCACGACCGAACACTGAAGCTTTCTTT.

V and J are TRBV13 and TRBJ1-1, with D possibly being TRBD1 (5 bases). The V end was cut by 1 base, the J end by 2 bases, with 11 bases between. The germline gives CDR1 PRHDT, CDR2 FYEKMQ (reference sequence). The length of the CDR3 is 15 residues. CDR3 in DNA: TGTGCCAGCAGCTTAGTAAGGGGTACTAACACTGAAGCTTTCTTT. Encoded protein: CASSLVRGTNTEAFF.

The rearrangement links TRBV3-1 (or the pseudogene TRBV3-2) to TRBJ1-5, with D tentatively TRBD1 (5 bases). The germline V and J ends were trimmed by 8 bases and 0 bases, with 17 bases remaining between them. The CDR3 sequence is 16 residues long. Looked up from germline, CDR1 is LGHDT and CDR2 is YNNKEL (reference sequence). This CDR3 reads CASPLRDSNSNQPQHF. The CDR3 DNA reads TGTGCCAGCCCCCTGAGAGACAGCAATAGCAATCAGCCCCAGCATTTT.

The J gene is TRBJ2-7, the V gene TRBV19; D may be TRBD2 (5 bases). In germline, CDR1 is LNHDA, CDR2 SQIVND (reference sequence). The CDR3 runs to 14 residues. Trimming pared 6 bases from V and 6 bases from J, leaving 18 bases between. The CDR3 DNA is TGTGCCAGTAGGACTACCCCACGGGGAAGCGAGCAGTACTTC. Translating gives CASRTTPRGSEQYF.

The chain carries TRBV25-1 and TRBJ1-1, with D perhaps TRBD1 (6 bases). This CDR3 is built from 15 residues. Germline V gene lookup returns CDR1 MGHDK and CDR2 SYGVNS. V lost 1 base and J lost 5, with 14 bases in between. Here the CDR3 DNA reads TGTGCCAGCAGTGAATTGGGCAGGGGAGGGACTGAAGCTTTCTTT. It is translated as CASSELGRGGTEAFF.

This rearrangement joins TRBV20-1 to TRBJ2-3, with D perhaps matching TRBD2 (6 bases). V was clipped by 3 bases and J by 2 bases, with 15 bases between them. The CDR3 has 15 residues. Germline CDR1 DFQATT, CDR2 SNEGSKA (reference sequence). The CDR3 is CSASRGGAITDTQYF. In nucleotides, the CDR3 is TGCAGTGCTAGTAGGGGCGGGGCCATCACAGATACGCAGTATTTT.

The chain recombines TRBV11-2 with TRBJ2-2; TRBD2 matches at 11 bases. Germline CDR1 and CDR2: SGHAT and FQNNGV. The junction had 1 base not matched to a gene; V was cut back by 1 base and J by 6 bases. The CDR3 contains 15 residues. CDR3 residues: CASSLVSGRAGELFF. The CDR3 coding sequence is TGTGCCAGCAGCTTAGTTAGCGGGAGGGCCGGGGAGCTGTTTTTT.

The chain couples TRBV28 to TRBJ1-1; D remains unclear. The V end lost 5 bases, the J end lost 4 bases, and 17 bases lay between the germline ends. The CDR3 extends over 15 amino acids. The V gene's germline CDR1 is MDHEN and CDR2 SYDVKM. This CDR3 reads CASSPLAGVSTEAFF. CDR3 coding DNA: TGTGCCAGCAGTCCCCTGGCTGGGGTGAGCACTGAAGCTTTCTTT.

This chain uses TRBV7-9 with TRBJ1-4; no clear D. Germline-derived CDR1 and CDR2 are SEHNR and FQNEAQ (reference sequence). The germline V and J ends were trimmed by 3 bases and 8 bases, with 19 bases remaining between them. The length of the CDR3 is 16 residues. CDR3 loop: CASSFGMGRLGEKLFF. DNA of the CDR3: TGTGCCAGCAGCTTTGGAATGGGCCGATTGGGAGAAAAACTGTTTTTT.

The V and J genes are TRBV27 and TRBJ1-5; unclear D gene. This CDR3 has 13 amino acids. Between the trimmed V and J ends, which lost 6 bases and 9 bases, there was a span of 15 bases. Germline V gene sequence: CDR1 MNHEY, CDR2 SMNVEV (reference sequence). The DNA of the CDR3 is TGTGCCAGCAGGTCCGCGCGGGGAGGGCCCCAGCATTTT. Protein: CASRSARGGPQHF.

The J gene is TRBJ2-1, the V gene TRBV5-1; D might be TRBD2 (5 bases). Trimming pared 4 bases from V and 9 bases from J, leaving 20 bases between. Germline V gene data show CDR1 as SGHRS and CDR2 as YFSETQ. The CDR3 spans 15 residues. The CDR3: CASSAQGLEPGEQFF. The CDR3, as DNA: TGCGCCAGCAGCGCCCAAGGACTGGAGCCAGGTGAGCAGTTCTTC.

The CDR3 loop is CASSLEDRSGNTIYF. The CDR3 DNA reads TGTGCCAGCAGCTTAGAGGACCGATCTGGAAACACCATATATTTT. This sequence joins TRBV11-1 and TRBJ1-3; D is undetermined. CDR1 and CDR2 (germline): SGHAT, FQDESV (reference sequence). This CDR3 contains 15 residues. V lost 1 base, J lost 1 base, and 8 bases lay in between.

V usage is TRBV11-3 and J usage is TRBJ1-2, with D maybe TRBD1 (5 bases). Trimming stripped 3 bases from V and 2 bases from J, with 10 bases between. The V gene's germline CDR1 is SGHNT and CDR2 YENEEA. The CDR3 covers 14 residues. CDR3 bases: TGTGCCAGCAGCTTTGGGGGACCGAACTATGGCTACACCTTC. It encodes CASSFGGPNYGYTF.

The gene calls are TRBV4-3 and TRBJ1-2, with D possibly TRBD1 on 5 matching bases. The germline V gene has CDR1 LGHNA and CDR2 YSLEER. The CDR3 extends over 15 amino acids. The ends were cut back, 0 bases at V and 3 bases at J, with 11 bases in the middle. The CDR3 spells CASSQEFLGDYGYTF. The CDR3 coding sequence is TGCGCCAGCAGCCAAGAATTTTTGGGGGACTATGGCTACACCTTC.